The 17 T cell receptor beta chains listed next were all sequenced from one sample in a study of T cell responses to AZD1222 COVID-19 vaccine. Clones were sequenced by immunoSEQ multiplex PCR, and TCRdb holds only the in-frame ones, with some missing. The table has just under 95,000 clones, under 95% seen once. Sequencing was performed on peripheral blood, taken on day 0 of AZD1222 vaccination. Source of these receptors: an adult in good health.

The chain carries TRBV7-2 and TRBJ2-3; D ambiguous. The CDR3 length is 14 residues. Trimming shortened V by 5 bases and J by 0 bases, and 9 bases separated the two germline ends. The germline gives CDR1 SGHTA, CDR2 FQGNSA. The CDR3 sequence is CASSPSPSTDTQYF. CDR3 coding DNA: TGTGCCAGCAGCCCATCCCCTAGCACAGATACGCAGTATTTT. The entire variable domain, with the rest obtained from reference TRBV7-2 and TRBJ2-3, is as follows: GAGVSQSPSNKVTEKGKDVELRCDPISGHTALYWYRQSLGQGLEFLIYFQGNSAPDKSGLPSDRFSAERTGGSVSTLTIQRTQQEDSAVYLCASSPSPSTDTQYFGPGTRLTVL.

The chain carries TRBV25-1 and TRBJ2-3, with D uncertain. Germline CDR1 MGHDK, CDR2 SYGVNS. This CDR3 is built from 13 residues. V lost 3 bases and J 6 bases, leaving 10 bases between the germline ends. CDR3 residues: CASSESGSDTQYF. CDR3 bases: TGTGCCAGCAGTGAGTCCGGGTCCGATACGCAGTATTTT.

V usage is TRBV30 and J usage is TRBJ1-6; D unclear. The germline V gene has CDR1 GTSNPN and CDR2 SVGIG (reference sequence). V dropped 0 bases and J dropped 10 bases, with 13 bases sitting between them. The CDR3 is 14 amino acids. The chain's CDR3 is CAWSVTSIGSPLHF. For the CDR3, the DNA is TGTGCCTGGAGTGTGACCAGTATTGGATCACCCCTCCACTTT.

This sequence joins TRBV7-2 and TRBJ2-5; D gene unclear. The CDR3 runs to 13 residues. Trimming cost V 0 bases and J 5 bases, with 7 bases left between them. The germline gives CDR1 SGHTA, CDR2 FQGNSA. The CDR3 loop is CASSLAFLETQYF. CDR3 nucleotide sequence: TGTGCCAGCAGCTTAGCTTTTTTGGAGACCCAGTACTTC.

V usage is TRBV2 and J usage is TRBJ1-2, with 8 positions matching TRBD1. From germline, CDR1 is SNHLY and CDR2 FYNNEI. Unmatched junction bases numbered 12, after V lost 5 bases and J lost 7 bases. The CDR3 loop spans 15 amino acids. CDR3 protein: CASSLTTGTGFGYTF. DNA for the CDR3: TGTGCCAGCAGTTTAACTACCGGGACAGGCTTTGGCTACACCTTC.

CDR3 nucleotide sequence: TGTGCCAGCAGTTTAAAGCAAGGTCTCGGGGGTTCCTACGAGCAGTACTTC. Translating gives CASSLKQGLGGSYEQYF. The gene calls are TRBV27 and TRBJ2-7; D may be TRBD2 (6 bases). The CDR3 covers 17 residues. V gave up 2 bases and J gave up 1 base, with 18 bases separating them. Germline assignment: CDR1 MNHEY and CDR2 SMNVEV (reference sequence).

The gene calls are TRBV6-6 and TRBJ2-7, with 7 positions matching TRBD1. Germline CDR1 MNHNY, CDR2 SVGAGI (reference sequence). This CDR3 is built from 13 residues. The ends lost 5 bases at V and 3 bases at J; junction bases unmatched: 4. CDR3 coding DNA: TGTGCCAGCAGTACCAGACAGGGCTACGAGCAGTACTTC. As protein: CASSTRQGYEQYF.

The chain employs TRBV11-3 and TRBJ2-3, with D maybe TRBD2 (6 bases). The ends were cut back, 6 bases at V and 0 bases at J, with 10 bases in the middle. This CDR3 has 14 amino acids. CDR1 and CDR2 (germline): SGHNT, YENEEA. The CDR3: CASSYGGSTDTQYF. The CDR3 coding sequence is TGTGCCAGCAGTTACGGGGGTAGCACAGATACGCAGTATTTT.

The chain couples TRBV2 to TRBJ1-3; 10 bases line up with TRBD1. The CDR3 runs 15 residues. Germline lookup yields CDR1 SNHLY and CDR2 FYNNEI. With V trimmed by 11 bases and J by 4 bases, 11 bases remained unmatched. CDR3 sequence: CAGSLGTGVGNTIYF. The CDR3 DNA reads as TGTGCCGGGTCCCTTGGGACAGGGGTCGGAAACACCATATATTTT.

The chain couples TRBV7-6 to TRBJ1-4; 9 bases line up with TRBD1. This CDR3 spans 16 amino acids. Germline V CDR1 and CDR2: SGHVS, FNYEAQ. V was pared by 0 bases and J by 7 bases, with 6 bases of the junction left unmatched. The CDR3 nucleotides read TGTGCCAGCAGCTTAGCATACAGGGGGCGCCGTGAAAAACTGTTTTTT. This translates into CASSLAYRGRREKLFF. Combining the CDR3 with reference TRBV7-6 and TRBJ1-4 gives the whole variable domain GAGVSQSPRYKVTKRGQDVALRCDPISGHVSLYWYRQALGQGPEFLTYFNYEAQQDKSGLPNDRFSAERPEGSISTLTIQRTEQRDSAMYRCASSLAYRGRREKLFFGSGTQLSVL.

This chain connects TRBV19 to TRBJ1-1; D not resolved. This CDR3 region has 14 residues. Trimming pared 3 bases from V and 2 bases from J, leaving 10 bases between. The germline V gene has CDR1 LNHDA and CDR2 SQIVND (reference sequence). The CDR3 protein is CASSILGGNTEAFF. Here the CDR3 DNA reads TGTGCCAGTAGTATCCTCGGTGGAAACACTGAAGCTTTCTTT.

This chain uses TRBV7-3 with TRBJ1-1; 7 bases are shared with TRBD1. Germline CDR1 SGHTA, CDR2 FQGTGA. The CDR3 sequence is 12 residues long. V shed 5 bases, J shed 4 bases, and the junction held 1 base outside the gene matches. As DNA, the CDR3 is TGTGCCAGCAGCAGACAGGGCACTGAAGCTTTCTTT. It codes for CASSRQGTEAFF.

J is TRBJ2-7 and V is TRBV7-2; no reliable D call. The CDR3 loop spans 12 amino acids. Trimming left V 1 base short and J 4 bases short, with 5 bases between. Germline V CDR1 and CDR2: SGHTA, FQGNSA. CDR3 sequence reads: CASSLGRYEQYF. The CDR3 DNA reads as TGTGCCAGCAGCTTAGGCCGATACGAGCAGTACTTC.

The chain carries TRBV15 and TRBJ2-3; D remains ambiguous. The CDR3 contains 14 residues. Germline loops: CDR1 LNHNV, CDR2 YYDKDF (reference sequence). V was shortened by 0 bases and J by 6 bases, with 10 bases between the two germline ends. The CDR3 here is CATSRDIGRDTQYF. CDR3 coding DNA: TGTGCCACCAGCAGAGATATAGGGCGGGATACGCAGTATTTT.

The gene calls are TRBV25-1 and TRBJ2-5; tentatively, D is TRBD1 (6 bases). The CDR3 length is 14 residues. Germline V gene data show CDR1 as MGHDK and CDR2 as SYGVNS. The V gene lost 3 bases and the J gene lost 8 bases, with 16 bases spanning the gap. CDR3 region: CASSETGSRDTQYF. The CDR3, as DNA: TGTGCCAGCAGTGAGACAGGTTCCCGAGATACCCAGTACTTC.

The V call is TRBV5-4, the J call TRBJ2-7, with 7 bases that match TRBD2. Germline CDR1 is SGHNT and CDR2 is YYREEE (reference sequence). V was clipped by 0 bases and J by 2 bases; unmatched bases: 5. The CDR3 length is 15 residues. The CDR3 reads CASSLGSGGTYEQYF. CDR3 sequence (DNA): TGTGCCAGCAGCTTGGGATCCGGGGGGACCTACGAGCAGTACTTC.

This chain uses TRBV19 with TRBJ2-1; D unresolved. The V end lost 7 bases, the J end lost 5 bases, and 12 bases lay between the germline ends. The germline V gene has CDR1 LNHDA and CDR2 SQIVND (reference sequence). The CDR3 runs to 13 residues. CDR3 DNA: TGTGCCAGTACTACAGATGGCAACAATGAGCAGTTCTTC. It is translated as CASTTDGNNEQFF.